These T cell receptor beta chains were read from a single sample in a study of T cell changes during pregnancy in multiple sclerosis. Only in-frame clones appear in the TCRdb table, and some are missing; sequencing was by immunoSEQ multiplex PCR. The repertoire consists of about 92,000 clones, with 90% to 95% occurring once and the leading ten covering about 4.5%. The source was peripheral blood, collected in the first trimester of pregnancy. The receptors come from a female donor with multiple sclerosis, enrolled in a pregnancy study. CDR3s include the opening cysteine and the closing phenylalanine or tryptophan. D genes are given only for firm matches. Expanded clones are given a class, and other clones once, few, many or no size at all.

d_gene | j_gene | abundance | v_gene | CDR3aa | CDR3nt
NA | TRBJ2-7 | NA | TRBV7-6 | CASSPTDLSGNEQYF | TGTGCCAGCAGCCCGACCGATTTAAGCGGTAACGAGCAGTACTTC
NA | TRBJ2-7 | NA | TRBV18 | CASSPPDRPSYEQYF | TGTGCCAGCTCACCACCTGACAGGCCCTCCTACGAGCAGTACTTC
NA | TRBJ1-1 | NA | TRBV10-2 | CASSESGAGAVNTEAFF | TGCGCCAGCAGTGAGAGTGGGGCAGGGGCAGTGAACACTGAAGCTTTCTTT
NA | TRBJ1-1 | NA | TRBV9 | CASSVGGSSTEAFF | TGTGCCAGCAGCGTAGGGGGCTCGAGCACTGAAGCTTTCTTT
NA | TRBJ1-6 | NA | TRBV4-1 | CASSQATLTSDNSPLHF | TGCGCCAGCAGCCAAGCTACCTTGACAAGTGATAATTCACCCCTCCACTTT
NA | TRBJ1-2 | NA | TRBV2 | CASRDTWDGYTF | TGTGCCAGCAGGGACACCTGGGATGGCTACACCTTC
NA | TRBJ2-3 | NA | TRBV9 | CASGLVGPQTDTQYF | TGTGCCAGCGGCCTGGTGGGGCCACAGACAGATACGCAGTATTTT
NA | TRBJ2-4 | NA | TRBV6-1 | CASSEVEGNRQYF | TGTGCCAGCAGTGAAGTTGAGGGCAATCGTCAGTACTTC
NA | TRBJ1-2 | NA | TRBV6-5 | CASSSGFGVYGYTF | TGTGCCAGCAGCTCCGGGTTTGGTGTCTATGGCTACACCTTC
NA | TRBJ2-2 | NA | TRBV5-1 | CASSTANRERSGELFF | TGCGCCAGCAGCACAGCAAACAGGGAACGGTCCGGGGAGCTGTTTTTT
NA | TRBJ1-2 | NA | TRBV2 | CASEDSTNYGYTF | TGTGCCAGTGAGGACAGTACAAACTATGGCTACACCTTC
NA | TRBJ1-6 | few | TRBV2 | CASSPAGTRYSPLHF | TGTGCCAGCAGTCCCGCGGGAACACGGTATTCACCCCTCCACTTT
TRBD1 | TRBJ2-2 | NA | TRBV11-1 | CASSPGTVNTGELFF | TGTGCCAGCAGCCCCGGGACAGTAAACACCGGGGAGCTGTTTTTT
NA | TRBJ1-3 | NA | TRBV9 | CASSPTGDGNTIYF | TGTGCCAGCAGCCCGACGGGGGATGGAAACACCATATATTTT
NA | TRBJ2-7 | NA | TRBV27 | CASSPTADEQYF | TGTGCCAGCAGTCCGACTGCGGACGAGCAGTACTTC
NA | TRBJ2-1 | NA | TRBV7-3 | CASSLSGGSYNEQFF | TGTGCCAGCAGCCTTAGCGGAGGCTCCTACAATGAGCAGTTCTTC
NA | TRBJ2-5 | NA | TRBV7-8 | CASSFSQGETQYF | TGTGCCAGCAGCTTTTCACAGGGAGAGACCCAGTACTTC
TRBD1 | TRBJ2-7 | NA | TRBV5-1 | CASSLGTGGLGEQYF | TGCGCCAGCAGCTTGGGGACAGGGGGGTTGGGCGAGCAGTACTTC
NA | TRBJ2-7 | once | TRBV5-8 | CASRFRGGSSYEQYF | TGTGCCAGCAGGTTTAGGGGGGGGTCCTCCTACGAGCAGTACTTC
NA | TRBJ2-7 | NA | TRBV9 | CASSVAPTETYEQYF | TGTGCCAGCAGCGTAGCCCCGACAGAAACCTACGAGCAGTACTTC
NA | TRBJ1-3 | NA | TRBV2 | CASGLSGVKNTIYF | TGTGCCAGCGGCCTGTCAGGGGTGAAAAACACCATATATTTT
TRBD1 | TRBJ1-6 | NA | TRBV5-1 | CASARDSSYNSPLHF | TGCGCCAGCGCTAGGGACAGCTCCTATAATTCACCCCTCCACTTT